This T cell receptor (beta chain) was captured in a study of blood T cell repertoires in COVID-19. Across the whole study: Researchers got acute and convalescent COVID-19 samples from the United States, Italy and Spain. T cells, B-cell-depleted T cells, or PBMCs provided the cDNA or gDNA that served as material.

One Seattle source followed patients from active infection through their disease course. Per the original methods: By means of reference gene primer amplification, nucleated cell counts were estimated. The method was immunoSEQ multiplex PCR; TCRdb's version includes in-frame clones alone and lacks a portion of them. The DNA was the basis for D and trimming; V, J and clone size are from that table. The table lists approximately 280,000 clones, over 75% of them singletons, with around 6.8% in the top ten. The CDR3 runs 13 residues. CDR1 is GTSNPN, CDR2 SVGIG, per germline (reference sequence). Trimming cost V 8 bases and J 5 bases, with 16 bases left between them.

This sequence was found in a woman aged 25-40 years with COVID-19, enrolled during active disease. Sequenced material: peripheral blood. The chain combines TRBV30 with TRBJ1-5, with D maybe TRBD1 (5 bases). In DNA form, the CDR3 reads TGTGCCGCTTCGCTTCGGGGGTATCAGCCCCAGCATTTT. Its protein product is CAASLRGYQPQHF.